This T cell receptor beta chain was sequenced during a study of Graves' ophthalmopathy and Graves' hyperthyroidism (dated by TCRdb to the late 2010s). Some background on the complete study: Peripheral blood samples were taken at the time of initial diagnosis, before any treatment was given. Following sample collection, hyperthyroidism patients were given methimazole at a starting dose of 30 mg daily, and ophthalmopathy patients were given high-dose intravenous methylprednisolone. An independent validation cohort comprised around 19 hyperthyroidism patients and over 15 patients who later progressed from hyperthyroidism to ophthalmopathy. TCR beta repertoire signatures were used to distinguish Graves' ophthalmopathy from Graves' hyperthyroidism and to predict progression to ophthalmopathy. The 75 to 100 discovery patients were randomly divided into training and test sets at a 7:3 ratio. In total, 135 blood samples were TCR-sequenced: approximately 42 ophthalmopathy, under 85 hyperthyroidism and some 17 hyperthyroidism-to-ophthalmopathy patients. To explore V-J signatures that separate ophthalmopathy from hyperthyroidism, a discovery set of about a hundred patients was enrolled, consisting of 40 to 45 with ophthalmopathy and around 57 with stable hyperthyroidism. In more than five hyperthyroidism patients, the T-cell repertoires found in thyroid tissue were compared with those found in blood.

TCR beta CDR3 regions were amplified from RNA transcripts for repertoire sequencing. HTBI primers and the Qiagen OneStep RT-PCR kit were used in a first-round RT-PCR, which was followed by a second-round multiplex PCR, size selection and purification. Libraries were sequenced on an Illumina HiSeq2000 using paired-end 100 bp reads. The authors processed their data as follows. SOAPnuke was used to process the reads, throwing out any read that had adapters, had uncalled bases, had a mean Phred below 15, or lacked an exact constant-primer or identifier match. COPE v1.2.5 was used to merge the high-quality paired reads. Each unique nucleotide sequence was defined as a clonotype, and clonotypes were aligned to IMGT TRB V, D and J references with MiTCR v1.1. Analysis was restricted to V-J combinations with a frequency above 0.0001, which covered roughly 99% of repertoires. For each V-J combination, a TCR clonal expansion and chaos score was defined as F50 clonal expansion divided by the chaos observed in the TCRdist matrix. Welch's t-statistics and random forest were used to narrow the features down to around 13 V-J combinations, which were then fed into a naive Bayes classifier. The similarity between thyroid and blood repertoires was quantified using the Morisita-Horn index. TCRdb cleaned the public reads at Q25 with fastp, built clones with MiXCR and kept in-frame beta chains. CDR3 protein sequences are deduplicated, and each keeps its most common genes and DNA. The V and J calls were not made by the authors but by TCRdb's processing. The sample contains hundreds of thousands of distinct CDR3 sequences, about 20% of them found a single time. The top ten hold approximately 7% of the sample.

Stable hyperthyroidism was defined as no progression to ophthalmopathy within 18 months of follow-up. The hyperthyroidism patients were 18 to 65 years old and newly diagnosed, with a disease duration of less than 2 months. Patients were excluded if they had other autoimmune diseases, uncontrolled infections, pregnancy or lactation. Diagnosis was based on clinical symptoms, serum thyroxine, TRAb, thyroid ultrasound and orbital computed tomography. PBMCs were isolated from more than 8 ml of fresh peripheral blood by Ficoll-Paque density gradient centrifugation. Trizol reagent was used to extract the total RNA, and its quality was then checked on an Agilent 2100 Bioanalyzer. Findings and caveats that apply to the study as a whole: Most of the expanded thyroid clonotypes with a frequency above 0.001 were also detected in blood, and it was suggested that the thyroid immune response may be reflected by blood repertoires. No statistical method was used to predetermine the sample size, and group allocation was not hidden from the investigators. In validation, the model predicted ophthalmopathy progression with about 70% sensitivity and roughly 72% specificity; 12 predicted patients were CT-confirmed with GO in a median of about 6.1 months. The 13-signature model separated ophthalmopathy from stable hyperthyroidism with 85% to 90% sensitivity and about 84% specificity in cross-validation, and 80%/75% in the test set.

Based on the germline V gene, the CDR1 and CDR2 sequences are MNHNS and SASEGT. At the junction V is shortened by 3 bases and J by 0 bases, with 14 bases in between. The CDR3, from cysteine to phenylalanine, totals 16 residues. Here the CDR3 DNA is all that survives: 48 bases in frame from base 1. Ten or more counts support this clonotype. The antigen this receptor binds is unknown. Per-nucleotide qualities are absent, and no much larger clonotype sits a single base away. The source material was peripheral blood. The sequence was collected from a woman aged 18-29 years with stable Graves' hyperthyroidism. Some clones in this sample may be carry-over from other donors' samples. Donor details come from another sample of the same person, matched by shared clones. The chain employs TRBV6-1 and TRBJ2-5; the D gene cannot be named for sure. Here is the DNA: TGTGCCAGCAGTGACGGTTCTCTCGGAGACCAAGAGACCCAGTACTTC. This yields the protein CASSDGSLGDQETQYF.